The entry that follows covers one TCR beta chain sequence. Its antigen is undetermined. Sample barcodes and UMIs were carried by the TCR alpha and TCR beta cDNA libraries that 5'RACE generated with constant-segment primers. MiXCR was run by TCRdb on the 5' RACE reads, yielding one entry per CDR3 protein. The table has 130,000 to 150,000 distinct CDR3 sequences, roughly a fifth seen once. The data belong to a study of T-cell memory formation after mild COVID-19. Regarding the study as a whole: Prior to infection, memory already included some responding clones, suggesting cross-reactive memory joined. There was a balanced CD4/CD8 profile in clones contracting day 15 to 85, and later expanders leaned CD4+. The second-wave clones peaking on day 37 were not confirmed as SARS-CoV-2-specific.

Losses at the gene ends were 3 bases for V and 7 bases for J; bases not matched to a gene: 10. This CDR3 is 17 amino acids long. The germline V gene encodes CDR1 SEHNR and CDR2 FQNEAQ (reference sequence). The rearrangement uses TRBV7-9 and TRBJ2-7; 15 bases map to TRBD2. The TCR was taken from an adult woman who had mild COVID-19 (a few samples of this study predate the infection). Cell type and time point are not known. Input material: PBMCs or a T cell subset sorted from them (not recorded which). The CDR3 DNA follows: TGTGCCAGCAGCTTCCGGACTAGCGGGAGGGCCCTCTGGGAGCAGTACTTC. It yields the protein CASSFRTSGRALWEQYF.